These 7 T cell receptor beta chains came from one sample sequenced in a study of shared clonotypes between healthy human individuals. The assay was immunoSEQ multiplex PCR, and TCRdb's table has in-frame clones only and misses some. The sample contains 2.3 million or so clones, 93% of which appear only once. Sequencing used naive CD4+ T cells from PBMCs. Subset noted: CD45RA+ positively selected. The receptor source for this set is a man aged 18 to 29 in good health. Some clones in this sample may be carry-over from other donors' samples.

Only one count was recorded for this clone. The sample contains more than one DNA sequence encoding this CDR3. The V and J genes are TRBV28 and TRBJ2-7; D is uncertain. Germline loops: CDR1 MDHEN, CDR2 SYDVKM. The V and J ends lost 2 bases and 2 bases respectively, with 7 bases between them. The length of the CDR3 is 13 residues. The CDR3 here is CASSLGRTYEQYF. The CDR3 bases are TGTGCCAGCAGTTTAGGCAGGACCTACGAGCAGTACTTC.

The chain carries TRBV7-2 and TRBJ2-1, with D possibly TRBD1 on 7 matching bases. Germline V gene data show CDR1 as SGHTA and CDR2 as FQGNSA. Trimming took off 6 bases at V and 6 bases at J, with 18 bases between the two ends. The CDR3 loop spans 15 amino acids. DNA for the CDR3: TGTGCCAGCAGGGCTCAGGGGGGCACCAGCAATGAGCAGTTCTTC. As protein: CASRAQGGTSNEQFF.

This sequence joins TRBV18 and TRBJ1-5, with D possibly matching TRBD1 (5 bases). From germline, CDR1 is KGHSH and CDR2 LQKENI. This CDR3 has 15 amino acids. The V and J ends lost 2 bases and 5 bases respectively, with 13 bases between them. Written as DNA, the CDR3 is TGTGCCAGCTCACCAGGGGGATTAGCGGATCAGCCCCAGCATTTT. Translated: CASSPGGLADQPQHF. The complete variable domain, with remaining parts taken from reference TRBV18 and TRBJ1-5, reads NAGVMQNPRHLVRRRGQEARLRCSPMKGHSHVYWYRQLPEEGLKFMVYLQKENIIDESGMPKERFSAEFPKEGPSILRIQQVVRGDSAAYFCASSPGGLADQPQHFGDGTRLSIL.

Of note for this clone: One end of the junction varies from germline; a read error may be responsible. J is TRBJ1-6 and V is TRBV5-6; 11 positions match TRBD1. The CDR3 contains 14 residues. The germline gives CDR1 SGHDT, CDR2 YYEEEE. CDR3 sequence reads: CASSLDRGHSPLHF. CDR3 bases: TGTGCCAGCAGTTTGGACAGGGGGCATTCACCCCTCCACTTT.

The rearrangement links TRBV28 to TRBJ2-7; 7 bases are a match to TRBD2. CDR3 length equals 14 residues. Germline V gene lookup returns CDR1 MDHEN and CDR2 SYDVKM. J gave up 3 bases and V 5 bases, and 7 bases lay outside the gene matches. The CDR3, as DNA: TGTGCCAGCAGTCCTTTTAGCGGGTTCTACGAGCAGTACTTC. Its protein is CASSPFSGFYEQYF. Full variable domain (missing parts from reference TRBV28 and TRBJ2-7): DVKVTQSSRYLVKRTGEKVFLECVQDMDHENMFWYRQDPGLGLRLIYFSYDVKMKEKGDIPEGYSVSREKKERFSLILESASTNQTSMYLCASSPFSGFYEQYFGPGTRLTVT.

In regard to this clone: Other nucleotide sequences from this sample produce the same CDR3. The chain uses TRBV28 and TRBJ2-5; the D is unclear. Between the trimmed V and J ends, which lost 6 bases and 4 bases, there was a span of 15 bases. The CDR3 totals 14 residues. Germline V gives CDR1 MDHEN, CDR2 SYDVKM. Here the CDR3 reads CASSNPLGRETQYF. CDR3 nucleotides: TGTGCCAGCAGCAACCCCCTGGGAAGAGAGACCCAGTACTTC.

This clone was seen only once. The genes are TRBV11-1 and TRBJ2-5, with TRBD2 matching over 12 bases. The DNA end favors TRBJ2-7, so the J call may be wrong. The CDR3 sequence is 18 residues long. Germline V CDR1 and CDR2: SGHAT, FQDESV (reference sequence). CDR3 nucleotides: TGTGCCAGCAGCAAAACCGGGACTAGCGGGTCAAGCTCCTACGAGCAGTACTTC. It encodes CASSKTGTSGSSSYEQYF.